The following is a TCR beta chain sequence with its context. The antigen is unknown. The sample originates from a study of blood T cells in healthy people across ages. For every donor, a draw yielded about 10 milliliters of peripheral blood. Each sample yielded at least 5 micrograms of PBMC total RNA. The second PCR ran about 7 to 12 cycles with a sample-barcoded 5' primer and J-beta primers. CDR3-containing paired-end reads numbering at least 2.5 million came from each sample. TCRdb reanalysed the 5' RACE reads using MiXCR and keeps one entry per CDR3 protein. This table has roughly 1,300,000 distinct CDR3 sequences, around 59% appearing once. Notes on the study in general: Per million T cells, TCR beta diversity dropped roughly linearly as age increased.

V shed 4 bases, J shed 4 bases, and the junction held 4 bases outside the gene matches. Germline values: CDR1 DFQATT, CDR2 SNEGSKA (reference sequence). The CDR3 is 14 residues long. Material: blood. This receptor was identified in a man aged 18-30 years in good health. The rearrangement links TRBV20-1 to TRBJ2-1, with TRBD2 identical over 10 bases. CDR3 DNA: TGCAGTGCTAAAGGACTAGCGGTATACAATGAGCAGTTCTTC. This encodes CSAKGLAVYNEQFF.